Listed here are 14 T cell receptor beta chains from one sample, sequenced in a study of blood T cells in healthy people across ages. Primed by a sample-barcoded 5' primer and a J-beta primer mix, a second PCR proceeded for about 7 to 11 cycles. TCRdb passed the 5' RACE reads through MiXCR, listing each CDR3 protein once. The data show approximately 780,000 distinct CDR3 sequences, around a quarter seen once. Separately, the same data were catalogued under a study of T cells of mothers and their children.

Sequenced material: blood. The receptors come from a boy between 10 and 17 years old in good health.

This clonotype showed up many times. The J gene is TRBJ1-4, the V gene TRBV7-9; 7 nucleotides agree with TRBD1. V dropped 6 bases and J dropped 11; count of bases not matched to a gene: 12. Germline values: CDR1 SEHNR, CDR2 FQNEAQ (reference sequence). The length of the CDR3 is 14 residues. The CDR3 nucleotides read TGTGCCAGCAGTCACAGACAGGGAACTAAGAAACTGTTTTTT. Translating gives CASSHRQGTKKLFF.

V usage is TRBV20-1 and J usage is TRBJ2-3; TRBD2 aligns across 14 bases. The junction had 13 bases not matched to a gene; V was cut back by 8 bases and J by 0 bases. The germline V gene has CDR1 DFQATT and CDR2 SNEGSKA (reference sequence). CDR3 length: 18 residues. Here the CDR3 reads CSSTETSGGAISTDTQYF. CDR3 DNA sequence: TGCAGTTCTACGGAGACTAGCGGGGGGGCCATAAGCACAGATACGCAGTATTTT.

The chain has TRBV4-1 and TRBJ1-1; no clear D gene. Germline V gene lookup returns CDR1 MGHRA and CDR2 YSYEKL. Trimming stripped 1 base from V and 6 bases from J, with 9 bases between. The CDR3 length is 13 residues. CDR3 in DNA: TGCGCCAGCAGCCAAGTACGAGGATCTGAAGCTTTCTTT. It specifies CASSQVRGSEAFF.

This clonotype was counted a few times. The chain joins TRBV28 to TRBJ1-1; D is undetermined. Trimming pared 6 bases from V and 0 bases from J, leaving 8 bases between. Germline V gene data show CDR1 as MDHEN and CDR2 as SYDVKM. The CDR3 is 13 amino acids. In DNA form, the CDR3 reads TGTGCCAGCAGAAAGATCATGAACACTGAAGCTTTCTTT. The encoded protein is CASRKIMNTEAFF. Full variable domain (outside the CDR3, taken from reference TRBV28 and TRBJ1-1): DVKVTQSSRYLVKRTGEKVFLECVQDMDHENMFWYRQDPGLGLRLIYFSYDVKMKEKGDIPEGYSVSREKKERFSLILESASTNQTSMYLCASRKIMNTEAFFGQGTRLTVV.

Details on this clonotype: One end of the junction fails to match germline, which may point to a read error. CDR3 in amino acids: CASSLTGAGGNEQLF. CDR3 DNA sequence: TGTGCCAGCAGCTTAACAGGAGCGGGGGGCAATGAGCAGCTCTTC. V and J are TRBV7-3 and TRBJ2-5; 9 bases align to TRBD2. CDR1 is SGHTA and CDR2 is FQGTGA in the germline V gene. The CDR3 spans 15 residues.

V gene TRBV20-1 combines with J gene TRBJ1-2; D is possibly TRBD1 (6 bases). The ends were cut back, 5 bases at V and 3 bases at J, with 22 bases in the middle. The V gene's germline CDR1 is DFQATT and CDR2 SNEGSKA (reference sequence). This CDR3 spans 16 amino acids. The CDR3 protein is CSAHKNGQMLDYGYTF. The CDR3 nucleotides are TGCAGTGCTCACAAAAACGGACAGATGCTGGACTATGGCTACACCTTC.

The sample holds a few counts of this clonotype. The rearrangement uses TRBV7-2 and TRBJ2-2, with 8 bases that match TRBD1. V lost 4 bases to trimming and J lost 6 bases; unmatched junction nucleotides: 7. The germline CDR1 and CDR2 sequences are SGHTA and FQGNSA. The CDR3 sequence is 15 residues long. For the CDR3, the DNA is TGTGCCAGCAGCTACGGGACAGGCCGTTCCGGGGAGCTGTTTTTT. This sequence encodes CASSYGTGRSGELFF.

CDR3 loop: CASRTETGQETQYF. CDR3 sequence (DNA): TGCGCCAGCAGAACAGAGACCGGCCAAGAGACCCAGTACTTC. The V call is TRBV5-1, the J call TRBJ2-5, with unresolved D. CDR1 and CDR2 from the germline V gene are SGHRS and YFSETQ. V lost 5 bases and J lost 1, with 12 bases in between. The CDR3 runs to 14 residues.

The V gene is TRBV5-1, the J gene TRBJ2-3; TRBD1 matches at 10 bases. With V trimmed by 3 bases and J by 3 bases, 4 bases remained unmatched. Germline V gene data show CDR1 as SGHRS and CDR2 as YFSETQ. The CDR3 covers 15 residues. CDR3 sequence: CASSWGQGRTDTQYF. As DNA, the CDR3 is TGCGCCAGCAGCTGGGGACAGGGGAGGACAGATACGCAGTATTTT.

The rearrangement joins TRBV27 to TRBJ2-5; 8 bases fit TRBD2. Germline values: CDR1 MNHEY, CDR2 SMNVEV (reference sequence). The CDR3 loop spans 12 amino acids. Trimming took 3 bases from V and 7 from J; bases not matched to a gene: 1. CDR3 amino acids: CASSFREGTQYF. As DNA, the CDR3 is TGTGCCAGCAGTTTCCGGGAGGGGACCCAGTACTTC.

This clonotype was observed a few times. The gene calls are TRBV28 and TRBJ2-5; 12 nucleotides agree with TRBD2. The last part of the DNA fits TRBJ2-7 better; the J call may be wrong. Per the germline V gene, CDR1 is MDHEN and CDR2 is SYDVKM. This CDR3 has 17 amino acids. CDR3 coding DNA: TGTGCCAGCCAAACTAGCGGGGGGCCGATTCGCTCCTACGAGCAGTACTTC. Amino acid sequence: CASQTSGGPIRSYEQYF.

The V call is TRBV10-3, the J call TRBJ1-4; D gene ambiguous. Germline CDR1 reads ENHRY; CDR2 reads SYGVKD. Trimming cost V 5 bases and J 8 bases, with 15 bases left between them. CDR3 size: 14 residues. CDR3 sequence reads: CAISPDTPGEKLFF. CDR3 sequence (DNA): TGTGCCATCAGTCCTGACACTCCCGGGGAAAAACTGTTTTTT.

The rearrangement links TRBV5-1 to TRBJ2-2, with D possibly TRBD2 on 5 matching bases. The CDR3 is made up of 16 amino acids. Germline V gene sequence: CDR1 SGHRS, CDR2 YFSETQ. Between the trimmed V and J ends, which lost 2 bases and 0 bases, there was a span of 11 bases. The CDR3 is CASSFGVSPNTGELFF. CDR3 DNA: TGCGCCAGCAGCTTCGGGGTCAGCCCGAACACCGGGGAGCTGTTTTTT. Full variable domain (outside the CDR3, taken from reference TRBV5-1 and TRBJ2-2): KAGVTQTPRYLIKTRGQQVTLSCSPISGHRSVSWYQQTPGQGLQFLFEYFSETQRNKGNFPGRFSGRQFSNSRSEMNVSTLELGDSALYLCASSFGVSPNTGELFFGEGSRLTVL.

The genes are TRBV29-1 and TRBJ1-1, with 10 nucleotides matching TRBD1. The CDR3 loop spans 13 amino acids. Trimming removed 7 bases from V and 11 bases from J; junction bases left unmatched: 13. CDR1 is SQVTM, CDR2 ANQGSEA, per germline. The CDR3 sequence is CSALGQGEPRAFF. CDR3 coding DNA: TGCAGCGCCCTAGGACAGGGGGAGCCAAGGGCTTTCTTT.